One and the same sample provided the 26 T cell receptor beta chains below, sequenced in a study of cytomegalovirus exposure and HLA in healthy donors. 13 Jbeta primers and 60 Vbeta primers were used for the PCR. Libraries were prepared by immunoSEQ multiplex PCR; TCRdb keeps only in-frame clonotypes and omits some of them. Here the sample spans under 200,000 clones, approximately 84% being singletons. Material for sequencing was PBMCs. The receptors come from a male donor in good health and CMV-seropositive.

This clone has more than one count but fewer than ten. The genes are TRBV30 and TRBJ1-4; maybe TRBD1 (5 bases). V lost 1 base to trimming and J lost 7 bases, with 10 bases between them. Looked up from germline, CDR1 is GTSNPN and CDR2 is SVGIG (reference sequence). CDR3 length equals 13 residues. The CDR3 bases are TGTGCCTGGAGTGGCGTGACAGTTGAAAAACTGTTTTTT. This sequence encodes CAWSGVTVEKLFF.

V and J are TRBV9 and TRBJ2-5, with D perhaps matching TRBD1 (5 bases). Germline assignment: CDR1 SGDLS and CDR2 YYNGEE. The V gene lost 0 bases and the J gene lost 5 bases, with 14 bases spanning the gap. The CDR3 covers 15 residues. The CDR3 spells CASSVVLAGRETQYF. As DNA, the CDR3 is TGTGCCAGCAGCGTAGTATTGGCAGGGCGGGAGACCCAGTACTTC.

This chain connects TRBV6-1 to TRBJ2-7; no firm D call. V shed 6 bases and J shed 3 bases, with 9 bases lying between them. The CDR3 covers 12 residues. Germline V gene lookup returns CDR1 MNHNS and CDR2 SASEGT. The CDR3 DNA follows: TGTGCCAGCAGCCGAAGCCTCTACGAGCAGTACTTC. Its protein product is CASSRSLYEQYF.

V is TRBV10-3 and J is TRBJ1-4; TRBD1 matches 8 bases. Unmatched junction bases numbered 5, after V lost 6 bases and J lost 8 bases. This CDR3 is 13 amino acids long. The V gene's germline CDR1 is ENHRY and CDR2 SYGVKD. CDR3 coding DNA: TGTGCCATCAGGACAGGGGAGGGGGAAAAACTGTTTTTT. As protein: CAIRTGEGEKLFF.

The CDR3 sequence is CASSLEPAGVGNEQFF. In DNA form, the CDR3 reads TGCGCCAGCAGCTTGGAGCCAGCGGGAGTCGGGAATGAGCAGTTCTTC. J is TRBJ2-1 and V is TRBV5-1, with TRBD2 identical over 8 bases. This CDR3 contains 16 residues. The germline V gene has CDR1 SGHRS and CDR2 YFSETQ. J gave up 7 bases and V 0 bases, and 9 bases lay outside the gene matches.

The CDR3: CASSHDRGHEQFF. The DNA for the CDR3 is TGTGCCAGCAGTCATGACAGGGGTCATGAGCAGTTCTTC. The V and J genes are TRBV6-1 and TRBJ2-1, with 8 nucleotides matching TRBD1. From germline, CDR1 is MNHNS and CDR2 SASEGT. V lost 5 bases and J lost 8; bases outside the gene matches: 5. CDR3 length equals 13 residues.

The chain carries TRBV11-2 and TRBJ2-1; 10 nucleotides match TRBD2. The CDR3 contains 16 residues. CDR1 and CDR2 (germline): SGHAT, FQNNGV. With V trimmed by 3 bases and J by 10 bases, 12 bases remained unmatched. CDR3: CASSLGLAGVRDEQFF. CDR3 in DNA: TGTGCCAGCAGCTTGGGTCTAGCGGGAGTACGAGACGAGCAGTTCTTC.

A note on this clone: The same CDR3 is also encoded by other DNA sequences in this sample. The chain employs TRBV5-1 and TRBJ1-1; 8 positions agree with TRBD1. With 4 bases clipped from V and 0 bases from J, the junction kept 5 bases outside the gene matches. This CDR3 comprises 15 residues. Germline V gene lookup returns CDR1 SGHRS and CDR2 YFSETQ. The CDR3 bases are TGCGCCAGCAGCGACAGGGGCTCTGTGAACACTGAAGCTTTCTTT. Its protein product is CASSDRGSVNTEAFF.

CDR3 DNA: TGTGCCAGCAGCTTCTTCGGGGGTTCACCTGGGGCCAACGTCCTGACTTTC. Translated, it gives CASSFFGGSPGANVLTF. The chain couples TRBV5-4 to TRBJ2-6, with D tentatively TRBD2 (6 bases). The germline CDR1 and CDR2 sequences are SGHNT and YYREEE (reference sequence). CDR3 length: 17 residues. The V end was cut by 2 bases, the J end by 2 bases, with 14 bases between.

The chain has TRBV7-9 and TRBJ1-1; 7 bases map to TRBD1. J lost 8 bases, V lost 7 bases, and 13 bases had no gene match. The CDR3 loop spans 14 amino acids. Germline lookup yields CDR1 SEHNR and CDR2 FQNEAQ (reference sequence). The CDR3 loop reads CASTKGQATSEAFF. The CDR3 nucleotides are TGTGCCAGCACCAAAGGACAGGCCACCTCCGAAGCTTTCTTT.

The V and J genes are TRBV11-3 and TRBJ2-1, with 9 bases aligning to TRBD2. Looked up from germline, CDR1 is SGHNT and CDR2 is YENEEA. With V trimmed by 3 bases and J by 1 base, 4 bases remained unmatched. This CDR3 region has 16 residues. The CDR3 is CASSLDSGRSYNEQFF. The CDR3 DNA follows: TGTGCCAGCAGCTTGGACAGCGGGAGGTCCTACAATGAGCAGTTCTTC.

The CDR3 region is CSVNWSPGFSNEQFF. As DNA, the CDR3 is TGCAGCGTCAATTGGAGCCCTGGATTCTCCAATGAGCAGTTCTTC. The rearrangement links TRBV29-1 to TRBJ2-1; D remains unclear. Trimming removed 6 bases from V and 6 bases from J, with 21 bases in between. The germline CDR1 and CDR2 sequences are SQVTM and ANQGSEA. The CDR3 spans 15 residues.

A single count supports this clone. This sequence joins TRBV29-1 and TRBJ2-1; D might be TRBD2 (5 bases). The CDR3 totals 13 residues. Trimming left V 6 bases short and J 4 bases short, with 13 bases between. The germline V gene has CDR1 SQVTM and CDR2 ANQGSEA. The CDR3 sequence: CSVRTGSYNEQFF. The CDR3 coding sequence is TGCAGCGTGAGGACGGGGTCTTACAATGAGCAGTTCTTC.

This sequence joins TRBV11-3 and TRBJ2-6; possible D gene TRBD2, 5 bases. CDR1 is SGHNT and CDR2 is YENEEA in the germline V gene. The CDR3 covers 16 residues. Trimming took 5 bases from V and 0 from J, leaving 11 bases between them. In DNA, the CDR3 is TGTGCCAGCAGCAGGCGAGGGATCTCTGGGGCCAACGTCCTGACTTTC. It specifies CASSRRGISGANVLTF.

This clone was counted only a few times. The gene calls are TRBV5-4 and TRBJ1-2; TRBD1 might be the D (5 bases). V lost 0 bases and J 6 bases, leaving 12 bases between the germline ends. Germline V CDR1 and CDR2: SGHNT, YYREEE (reference sequence). There are 14 residues in the CDR3. The CDR3 nucleotides are TGTGCCAGCAGCTTGGTCACCGGAGGGGATGGCTACACCTTC. It is translated as CASSLVTGGDGYTF.

The gene calls are TRBV5-1 and TRBJ2-2; 7 positions match TRBD2. J lost 5 bases, V lost 0 bases, and 10 bases had no gene match. The CDR3 has 17 amino acids. Germline assignment: CDR1 SGHRS and CDR2 YFSETQ. CDR3 loop: CASSLGAGLGGTGELFF. CDR3 nucleotide sequence: TGCGCCAGCAGCTTGGGAGCAGGACTAGGTGGTACCGGGGAGCTGTTTTTT.

The chain is built from TRBV12-5 and TRBJ1-1; no definite D call. Trimming removed 0 bases from V and 5 bases from J, with 16 bases in between. Looked up from germline, CDR1 is LGHNT and CDR2 is FRNRAP. The CDR3 sequence is 16 residues long. In nucleotides, the CDR3 is TGTGCTAGTGGTTTGGTACAATGGCCCGGGGAAACTGAAGCTTTCTTT. This sequence encodes CASGLVQWPGETEAFF.

This chain joins TRBV5-4 and TRBJ2-2, with D perhaps matching TRBD2 (6 bases). The ends were cut back, 0 bases at V and 4 bases at J, with 10 bases in the middle. Germline V gene data show CDR1 as SGHNT and CDR2 as YYREEE (reference sequence). This CDR3 has 15 residues. This CDR3 reads CASSLAAGSTGELFF. DNA of the CDR3: TGTGCCAGCAGCTTGGCGGCGGGGAGCACCGGGGAGCTGTTTTTT.

The rearrangement uses TRBV7-9 and TRBJ2-7; a weak D match, TRBD2 (5 bases). The CDR3 consists of 14 residues. Germline V gene data show CDR1 as SEHNR and CDR2 as FQNEAQ (reference sequence). V dropped 1 base and J dropped 6 bases, with 13 bases sitting between them. DNA of the CDR3: TGTGCCAGCAGCTTAGATGAGGGCCTTCTCGAGCAGTACTTC. Translation gives CASSLDEGLLEQYF.

This clone was found a few times. The J gene is TRBJ1-2, the V gene TRBV12-5; the match to TRBD1 covers 7 bases. V shed 6 bases, J shed 8 bases, and the junction held 9 bases outside the gene matches. The CDR3 runs to 13 residues. Germline CDR1 is LGHNT and CDR2 is FRNRAP. The CDR3 loop is CASGRGQVSGYTF. The CDR3 bases are TGTGCTAGTGGACGTGGACAGGTTTCAGGCTACACCTTC.

The V and J genes are TRBV23-1 and TRBJ2-1, with 7 bases identical to TRBD2. TRBV23-1 is filed as an ORF, its function uncertain. The CDR3 runs to 18 residues. V shed 4 bases and J 2 bases; nucleotides not matched to a gene: 14. The CDR3 loop is CASSPPPTSDLPYNEQFF. As DNA, the CDR3 is TGCGCCAGCAGTCCTCCCCCTACTAGCGATCTCCCCTACAATGAGCAGTTCTTC.

The rearrangement uses TRBV4-2 and TRBJ1-2; D possibly corresponds to TRBD1 (5 bases). The germline CDR1 and CDR2 sequences are LGHNA and YNFKEQ. CDR3 length: 13 amino acids. V lost 0 bases, J lost 8 bases, and 10 bases lay in between. In DNA form, the CDR3 reads TGTGCCAGCAGCCAAGAACAGGTCCAAGGCTACACCTTC. Its translation is CASSQEQVQGYTF.

This clone was counted only a few times. The CDR3 region has the DNA TGTGCCAGCTCGTGGGACAGGAGGAATCAGCCCCAGCATTTT. Its translation is CASSWDRRNQPQHF. V gene TRBV18 combines with J gene TRBJ1-5; 8 nucleotides match TRBD1. Germline CDR1 KGHSH, CDR2 LQKENI. After removal of 6 bases from V and 4 bases from J, the junction contained 5 bases not matched to a gene. The CDR3 runs 14 residues.

V and J are TRBV7-2 and TRBJ2-7, with 8 positions matching TRBD2. This CDR3 is built from 15 residues. Looked up from germline, CDR1 is SGHTA and CDR2 is FQGNSA. J was trimmed by 2 bases and V by 4 bases; bases with no gene match: 7. The CDR3 sequence: CASSSGAGETYEQYF. DNA for the CDR3: TGTGCCAGCAGCTCAGGAGCGGGAGAAACCTACGAGCAGTACTTC.

This clone was detected once. The V and J genes are TRBV7-2 and TRBJ1-1; D gene uncertain. Per germline, CDR1 SGHTA and CDR2 FQGNSA. The V and J ends lost 3 bases and 0 bases respectively, with 8 bases between them. This CDR3 spans 14 amino acids. The CDR3 loop reads CASSFSGLNTEAFF. The CDR3 DNA is TGTGCCAGCAGCTTTTCCGGGTTGAACACTGAAGCTTTCTTT. Full variable domain (rest looked up from reference TRBV7-2 and TRBJ1-1): GAGVSQSPSNKVTEKGKDVELRCDPISGHTALYWYRQSLGQGLEFLIYFQGNSAPDKSGLPSDRFSAERTGGSVSTLTIQRTQQEDSAVYLCASSFSGLNTEAFFGQGTRLTVV.

The genes are TRBV6-1 and TRBJ2-1; TRBD2 matches at 13 bases. V lost 7 bases, J lost 9 bases, and 9 bases stayed unmatched. CDR1 is MNHNS and CDR2 is SASEGT in the germline V gene. The CDR3 consists of 15 residues. CDR3 nucleotide sequence: TGTGCCAGCACGATACTAGCGGGAGGGCCGGGTGAGCAGTTCTTC. Its protein product is CASTILAGGPGEQFF.